This T cell receptor (beta chain) was identified in a study of blood T cell repertoires in COVID-19. Study-level background: The United States, Italy and Spain were the sources of the acute and convalescent COVID-19 samples. Sample material is recorded as cDNA or gDNA derived from T cells, B-cell-depleted T cells, or PBMCs.

The CDR3 runs 14 residues. In the authors' workflow: Reference gene primer amplification gave nucleated cell count estimates. Only in-frame clones appear in the TCRdb table, and some are missing; sequencing was by immunoSEQ multiplex PCR. That table supplies the V and J calls and clone size; D and trimming were determined from the DNA. The table includes 150,000 to 180,000 clones, under 90% detected once. The receptor's source is a man in his fifties or sixties with acute or convalescent COVID-19. Sequences were obtained from peripheral blood. This rearrangement joins TRBV21-1 to TRBJ2-5; no check of the table's D call, TRBD1, against the DNA was made. TRBV21-1 is marked as a pseudogene. The DNA of the CDR3 is TGTGCCAGCAGCTCCGGACAGGGCCGGGAGACCCAGTACTTC. Amino acids: CASSSGQGRETQYF.